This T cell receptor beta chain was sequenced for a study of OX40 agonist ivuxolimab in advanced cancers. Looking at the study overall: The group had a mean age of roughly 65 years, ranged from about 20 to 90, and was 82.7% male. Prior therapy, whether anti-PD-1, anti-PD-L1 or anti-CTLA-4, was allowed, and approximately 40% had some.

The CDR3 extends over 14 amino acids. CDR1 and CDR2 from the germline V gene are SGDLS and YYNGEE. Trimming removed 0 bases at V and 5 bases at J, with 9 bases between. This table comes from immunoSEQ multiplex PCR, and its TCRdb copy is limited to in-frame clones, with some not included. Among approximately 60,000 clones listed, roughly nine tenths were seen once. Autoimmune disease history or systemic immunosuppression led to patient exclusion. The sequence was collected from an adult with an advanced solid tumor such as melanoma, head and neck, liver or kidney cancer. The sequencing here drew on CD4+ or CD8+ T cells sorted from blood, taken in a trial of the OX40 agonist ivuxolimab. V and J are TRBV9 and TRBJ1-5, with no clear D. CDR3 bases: TGTGCCAGCAGCGTAGATGGAACAGATCAGCCCCAGCATTTT. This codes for CASSVDGTDQPQHF.